The next 9 T cell receptor beta chains were all read from a single sample in a study of cytomegalovirus exposure and HLA in healthy donors. PCR was performed using 60 Vbeta and 13 Jbeta primers. Clones were sequenced by immunoSEQ multiplex PCR, and TCRdb holds only the in-frame ones, with some missing. This sample carries about 98,000 clones, approximately 72% of them seen once, and the ten largest clones take 11%. Material for sequencing was PBMCs. Source of these receptors: a man aged 18 to 35 in good health and CMV-seropositive.

This chain joins TRBV7-3 and TRBJ2-2, with no clear D. The CDR3 consists of 12 residues. Germline assignment: CDR1 SGHTA and CDR2 FQGTGA. The V gene lost 6 bases and the J gene lost 5 bases, with 7 bases spanning the gap. CDR3 region: CASRADTGELFF. The CDR3 DNA follows: TGTGCCAGCAGGGCGGATACCGGGGAGCTGTTTTTT.

V is TRBV10-3 and J is TRBJ1-6, with D maybe TRBD1 (6 bases). Trimming pared 7 bases from V and 0 bases from J, leaving 10 bases between. CDR3 length equals 15 residues. Per germline, CDR1 ENHRY and CDR2 SYGVKD. This chain's CDR3 is CAIKGGSSYNSPLHF. CDR3 nucleotide sequence: TGTGCCATCAAAGGGGGTAGCTCCTATAATTCACCCCTCCACTTT.

The V and J genes are TRBV27 and TRBJ2-7; TRBD2 agrees at 11 bases. V lost 6 bases to trimming and J lost 3 bases; unmatched junction nucleotides: 7. Germline-derived CDR1 and CDR2 are MNHEY and SMNVEV (reference sequence). CDR3 length equals 15 residues. CDR3 sequence (DNA): TGTGCCAGCAGGCACCGACTAGCGGGGAACTACGAGCAGTACTTC. Protein sequence: CASRHRLAGNYEQYF.

This chain joins TRBV6-4 and TRBJ2-5; no clear D. Germline V gene lookup returns CDR1 MRHNA and CDR2 SNTAGT. Trimming took 3 bases from V and 4 from J, leaving 6 bases between them. The CDR3 is 12 residues long. The DNA of the CDR3 is TGTGCCAGCAGTGAGAGCGTAGAGACCCAGTACTTC. Protein sequence: CASSESVETQYF.

V gene TRBV7-9 combines with J gene TRBJ1-4; 8 bases match TRBD1. The CDR3 extends over 16 amino acids. Germline V lookup: CDR1 SEHNR, CDR2 FQNEAQ (reference sequence). After removal of 2 bases from V and 8 bases from J, the junction contained 10 bases not matched to a gene. The CDR3 nucleotides are TGTGCCAGCAGCTTACTCCAGGGGGCACGTCACGAAAAACTGTTTTTT. It codes for CASSLLQGARHEKLFF.

V is TRBV4-1 and J is TRBJ2-4; 10 bases agree with TRBD1. CDR3 length equals 13 residues. V shed 4 bases, J shed 8 bases, and the junction held 2 bases outside the gene matches. Germline values: CDR1 MGHRA, CDR2 YSYEKL. In nucleotides, the CDR3 is TGCGCCAGCAGCCTTGGACAGGGGGACATTCAGTACTTC. It specifies CASSLGQGDIQYF.

This sequence joins TRBV27 and TRBJ2-7; D is perhaps TRBD2 (6 bases). V lost 4 bases and J 4 bases, leaving 11 bases between the germline ends. The CDR3 has 13 amino acids. Germline assignment: CDR1 MNHEY and CDR2 SMNVEV (reference sequence). CDR3 bases: TGTGCCAGCAGTTCCCATGGGGGGTACGAGCAGTACTTC. This sequence encodes CASSSHGGYEQYF.

The chain's CDR3 is CASSLGTGLVAQYF. The CDR3 region has the DNA TGTGCCAGCAGCTTGGGGACTGGGTTGGTGGCCCAGTACTTC. The chain couples TRBV5-8 to TRBJ2-5, with D possibly matching TRBD2 (5 bases). CDR3 size: 14 residues. Per germline, CDR1 SGHTS and CDR2 YDEGEE. The V and J ends lost 0 bases and 9 bases respectively, with 15 bases between them.

This rearrangement joins TRBV9 to TRBJ2-5, with 8 bases identical to TRBD1. The V gene's germline CDR1 is SGDLS and CDR2 YYNGEE. The CDR3 runs 15 residues. J gave up 2 bases and V 0 bases, and 3 bases lay outside the gene matches. CDR3 loop: CASSVGDRPQETQYF. The CDR3 coding sequence is TGTGCCAGCAGCGTAGGGGACAGGCCACAAGAGACCCAGTACTTC.